The present T cell receptor beta chain was sequenced within a study of cytomegalovirus exposure and HLA in healthy donors. On the study more broadly: A preliminary data release comprised around 85 million unique TCRs obtained from HLA-typed donors.

V lost 3 bases and J lost 1, with 9 bases in between. CDR3 length: 15 residues. Germline V gene sequence: CDR1 LNHDA, CDR2 SQIVND (reference sequence). Use of 60 Vbeta and 13 Jbeta primers characterized the PCR. Only in-frame clones appear in the TCRdb table, and some are missing; sequencing was by immunoSEQ multiplex PCR. The table includes about 120,000 clones, around 63% detected once. The source of this sequence is a man in his forties in good health and CMV-seropositive. The sequencing input was PBMCs. The genes are TRBV19 and TRBJ2-2, with a weak D call TRBD1 (6 bases). The CDR3 region has the DNA TGTGCCAGTAGTATTCGGACAGTGAACACCGGGGAGCTGTTTTTT. This codes for CASSIRTVNTGELFF.